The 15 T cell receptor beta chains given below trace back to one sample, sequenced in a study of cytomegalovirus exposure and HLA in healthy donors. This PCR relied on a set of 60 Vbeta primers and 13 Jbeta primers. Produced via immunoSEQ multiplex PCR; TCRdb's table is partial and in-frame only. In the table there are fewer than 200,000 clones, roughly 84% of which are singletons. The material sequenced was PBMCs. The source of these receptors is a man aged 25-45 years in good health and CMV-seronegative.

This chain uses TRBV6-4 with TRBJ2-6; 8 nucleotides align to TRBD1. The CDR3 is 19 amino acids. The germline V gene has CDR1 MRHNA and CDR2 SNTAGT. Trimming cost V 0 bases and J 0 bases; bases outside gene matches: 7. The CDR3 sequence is CASSDSRGRGPSGANVLTF. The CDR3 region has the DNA TGTGCCAGCAGTGACTCCCGGGGCAGGGGGCCCTCTGGGGCCAACGTCCTGACTTTC.

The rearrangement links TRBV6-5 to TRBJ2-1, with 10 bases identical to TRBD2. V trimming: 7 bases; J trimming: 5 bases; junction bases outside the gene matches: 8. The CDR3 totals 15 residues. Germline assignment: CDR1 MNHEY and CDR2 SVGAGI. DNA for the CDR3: TGTGCCAGCATTCGAGCGGGAGGGCCCCACAATGAGCAGTTCTTC. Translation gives CASIRAGGPHNEQFF.

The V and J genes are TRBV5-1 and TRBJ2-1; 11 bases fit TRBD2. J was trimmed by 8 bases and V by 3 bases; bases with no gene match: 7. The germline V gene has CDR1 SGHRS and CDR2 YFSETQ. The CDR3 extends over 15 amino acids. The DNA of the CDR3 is TGCGCCAGCAGCTCACTAGCGGGAGCTTCGGATGAGCAGTTCTTC. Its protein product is CASSSLAGASDEQFF.

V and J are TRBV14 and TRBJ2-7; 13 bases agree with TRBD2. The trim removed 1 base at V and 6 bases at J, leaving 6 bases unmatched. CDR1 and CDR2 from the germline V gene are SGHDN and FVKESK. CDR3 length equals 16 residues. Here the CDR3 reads CASSQGGLAGFVEQYF. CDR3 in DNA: TGTGCCAGCAGCCAAGGGGGACTAGCGGGGTTTGTCGAGCAGTACTTC. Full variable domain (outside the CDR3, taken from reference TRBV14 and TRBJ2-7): EAGVTQFPSHSVIEKGQTVTLRCDPISGHDNLYWYRRVMGKEIKFLLHFVKESKQDESGMPNNRFLAERTGGTYSTLKVQPAELEDSGVYFCASSQGGLAGFVEQYFGPGTRLTVT.

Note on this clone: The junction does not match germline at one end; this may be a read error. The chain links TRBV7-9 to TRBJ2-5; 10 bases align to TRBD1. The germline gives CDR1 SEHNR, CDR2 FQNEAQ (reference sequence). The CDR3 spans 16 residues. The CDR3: CSSSLWWTGGGETQYF. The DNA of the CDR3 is TGTTCCAGCAGCTTATGGTGGACAGGGGGAGGGGAGACCCAGTACTTC.

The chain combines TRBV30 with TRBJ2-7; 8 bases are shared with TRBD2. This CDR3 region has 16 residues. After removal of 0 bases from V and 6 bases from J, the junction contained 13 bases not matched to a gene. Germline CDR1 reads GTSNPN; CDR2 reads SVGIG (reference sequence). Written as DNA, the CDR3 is TGTGCCTGGAGTGTAGAGTTCGGGGGGGCTACGGGCGAGCAGTACTTC. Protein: CAWSVEFGGATGEQYF.

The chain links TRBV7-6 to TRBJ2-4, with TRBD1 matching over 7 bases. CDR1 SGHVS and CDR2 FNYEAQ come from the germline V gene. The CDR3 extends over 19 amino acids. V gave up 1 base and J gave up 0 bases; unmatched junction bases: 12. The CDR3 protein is CASSLGVRGQTLAKNIQYF. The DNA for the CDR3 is TGTGCCAGCAGCTTAGGGGTTAGGGGACAGACGCTAGCCAAAAACATTCAGTACTTC.

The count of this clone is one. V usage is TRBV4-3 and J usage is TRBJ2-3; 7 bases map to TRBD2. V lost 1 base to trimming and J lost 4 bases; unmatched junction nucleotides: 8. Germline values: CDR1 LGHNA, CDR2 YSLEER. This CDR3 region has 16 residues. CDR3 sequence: CASSQAAGEGPDTQYF. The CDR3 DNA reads TGCGCCAGCAGCCAAGCGGCGGGAGAAGGCCCAGATACGCAGTATTTT.

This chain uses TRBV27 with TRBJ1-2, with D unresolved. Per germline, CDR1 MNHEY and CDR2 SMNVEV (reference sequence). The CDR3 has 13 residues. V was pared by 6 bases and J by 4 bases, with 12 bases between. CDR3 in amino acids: CASRGTSTYGYTF. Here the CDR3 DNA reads TGTGCCAGCAGGGGCACTTCTACCTATGGCTACACCTTC.

The CDR3 coding sequence is TGCAGTGCGTTGACAGGGAATGAGCAGTTCTTC. Encoded protein: CSALTGNEQFF. The chain combines TRBV20-1 with TRBJ2-1; TRBD1 matches 7 bases. The V gene's germline CDR1 is DFQATT and CDR2 SNEGSKA (reference sequence). V gave up 6 bases and J gave up 7 bases; unmatched junction bases: 3. This CDR3 contains 11 residues.

The CDR3 spells CASTRGTLNEQFF. In DNA, the CDR3 is TGTGCCAGCACTCGGGGGACGCTCAATGAGCAGTTCTTC. The V call is TRBV27, the J call TRBJ2-1; D might be TRBD2 (6 bases). V dropped 7 bases and J dropped 6 bases, with 13 bases sitting between them. CDR3 size: 13 residues. Germline V lookup: CDR1 MNHEY, CDR2 SMNVEV (reference sequence).

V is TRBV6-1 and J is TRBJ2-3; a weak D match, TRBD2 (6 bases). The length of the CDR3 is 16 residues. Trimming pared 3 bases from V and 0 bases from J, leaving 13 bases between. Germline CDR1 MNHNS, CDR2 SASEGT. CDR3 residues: CASSEAGRPSTDTQYF. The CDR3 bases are TGTGCCAGCAGTGAGGCGGGGAGGCCGAGCACAGATACGCAGTATTTT.

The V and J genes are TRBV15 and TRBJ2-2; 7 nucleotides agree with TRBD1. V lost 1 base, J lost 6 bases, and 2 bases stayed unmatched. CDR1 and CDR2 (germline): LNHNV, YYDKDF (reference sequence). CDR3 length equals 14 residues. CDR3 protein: CATSRGQGSGELFF. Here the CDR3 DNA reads TGTGCCACCAGCAGAGGACAGGGCTCCGGGGAGCTGTTTTTT.

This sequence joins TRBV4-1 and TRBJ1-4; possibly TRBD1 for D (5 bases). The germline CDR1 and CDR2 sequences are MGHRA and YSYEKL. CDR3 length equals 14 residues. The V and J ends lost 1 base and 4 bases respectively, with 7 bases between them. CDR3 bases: TGCGCCAGCAGCCAAGGACAGCATAATGAAAAACTGTTTTTT. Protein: CASSQGQHNEKLFF.

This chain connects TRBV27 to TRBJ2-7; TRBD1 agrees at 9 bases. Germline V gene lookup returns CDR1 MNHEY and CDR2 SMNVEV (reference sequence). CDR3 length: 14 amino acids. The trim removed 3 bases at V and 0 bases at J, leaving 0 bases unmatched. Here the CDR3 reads CASSLDRGSYEQYF. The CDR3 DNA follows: TGTGCCAGCAGTTTGGACAGGGGCTCCTACGAGCAGTACTTC.